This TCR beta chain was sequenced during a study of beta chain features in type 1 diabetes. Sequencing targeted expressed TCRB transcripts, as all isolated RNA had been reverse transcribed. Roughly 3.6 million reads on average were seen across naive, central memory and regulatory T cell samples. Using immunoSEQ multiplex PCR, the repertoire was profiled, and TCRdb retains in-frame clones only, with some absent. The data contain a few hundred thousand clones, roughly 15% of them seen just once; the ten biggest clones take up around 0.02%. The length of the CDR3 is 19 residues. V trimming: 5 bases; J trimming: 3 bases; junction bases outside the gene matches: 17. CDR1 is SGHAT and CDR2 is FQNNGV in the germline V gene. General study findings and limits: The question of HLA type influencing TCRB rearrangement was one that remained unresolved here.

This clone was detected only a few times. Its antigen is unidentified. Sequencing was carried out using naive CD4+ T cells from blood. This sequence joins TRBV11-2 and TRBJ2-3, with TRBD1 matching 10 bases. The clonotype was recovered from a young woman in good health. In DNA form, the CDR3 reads TGTGCCAGCAGCCCTATTGGGGGGGCCGGGACAGGGGTGACAGATACGCAGTATTTT. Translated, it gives CASSPIGGAGTGVTDTQYF.